Listed below are T cell receptor beta chains from one sample, sequenced in a study of OX40 agonist ivuxolimab in advanced cancers. TCRdb's table, derived via immunoSEQ multiplex PCR, lists solely in-frame clones and lacks some. This sample has 35,000 to 40,000 clones, with 85% found just once. The material was CD4+ or CD8+ T cells sorted from blood, obtained in a trial of the OX40 agonist ivuxolimab. The receptors come from an adult with an advanced solid tumor such as melanoma, head and neck, liver or kidney cancer. The CDR3 runs from the conserved cysteine through the conserved F or W.

CASSLTAGSYEQYF 14 TRBV7-3
CASSFSSRVDTQYF 14 TRBV11-2
CASSPGQYGYTF 12 TRBV5-6
CASSFRTGYAIFTDTQYF 18 TRBV27
CASSSQGYEQYF 12 TRBV4-1
CASRKGVNTEAFF 13 TRBV6-5
CASSLQGFNYGYTF 14 TRBV5-6
CASSFRGLGLGEQYF 15 TRBV7-2
CASSIVASARNEQFF 15 TRBV19
CASSALQSGTGGGYTF 16 TRBV6-1
CASSQTRTANEQFF 14 TRBV7-3
CASSPDGPTGATGELFF 17 TRBV7-8
CASSEYGTSGTDTQYF 16 TRBV6-1
CASSQVKRFQETQYF 15 TRBV4-2
CASSLARGEAFF 12 TRBV5-4
CASSSLTGRSYEQYF 15 TRBV5-1
CASSVQGRGYNEQFF 15 TRBV2
CASSSGTSGSNEQYF 15 TRBV5-1
CASSLAGTQLAKNIQYF 17 TRBV5-1
CASSLTLQGPNQPQHF 16 TRBV4-1
CASSLEWTSGRYEQYF 16 TRBV4-2
CASSLASGAGELFF 14 TRBV5-1
CASSLPGTATYNEQFF 16 TRBV5-6
CASSPHGEQFF 11 TRBV11-2
CASSSGGVTDTQYF 14 TRBV7-3
CASSEQSPGEPYEQYF 16 TRBV6-1
CASSERWDNEQFF 13 TRBV2
CASSLLLAGSYADTQYF 17 TRBV27
CASSYPGNTEAFF 13 TRBV6-5
CASSVNLAVMNTGELFF 17 TRBV10-1
CASSLDSVTSGANVLTF 17 TRBV7-3
CASTIQGTGNTIYF 14 TRBV6-1
CASSLSGAPPNSPLHF 16 TRBV5-1
CASSYSSSLNYEQYF 15 TRBV6-5
CASSLRDKRPSGNTIYF 17 TRBV19
CASSVDGGSYNEQFF 15 TRBV9
CASSTRSNEQFF 12 TRBV7-3
CASSVLSEGGHTF 13 TRBV9
CASSFPPGLQETQYF 15 TRBV7-9
CATSDPGLGIHEQYF 15 TRBV15
CASSMGTGPYEQYF 14 TRBV19
CASSESGAGSFLETQYF 17 TRBV25-1
CSARAEVRAFF 11 TRBV20-1
CASSRTPADTQYF 13 TRBV6-5
CASSPGQGAYEQYF 14 TRBV7-2
CASRRDTLLGYTF 13 TRBV7-9